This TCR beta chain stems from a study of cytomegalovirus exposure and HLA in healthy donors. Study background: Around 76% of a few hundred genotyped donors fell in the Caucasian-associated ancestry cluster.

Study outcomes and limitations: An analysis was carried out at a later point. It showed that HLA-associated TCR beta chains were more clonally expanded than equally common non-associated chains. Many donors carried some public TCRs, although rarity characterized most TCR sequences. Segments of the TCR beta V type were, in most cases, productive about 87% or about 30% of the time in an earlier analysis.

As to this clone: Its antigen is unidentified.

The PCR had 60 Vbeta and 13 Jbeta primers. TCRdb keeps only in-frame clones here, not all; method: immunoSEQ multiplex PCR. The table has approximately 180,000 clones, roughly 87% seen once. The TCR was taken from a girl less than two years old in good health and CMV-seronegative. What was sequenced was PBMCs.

In DNA, the CDR3 is TGTGCCTGGAGGGACAGAACCGTGGAAAAACTGTTTTTT. Translation gives CAWRDRTVEKLFF. The J gene is TRBJ1-4, the V gene TRBV30; perhaps TRBD1 as D (6 bases). Germline CDR1 is GTSNPN and CDR2 is SVGIG (reference sequence). Trimming removed 3 bases from V and 8 bases from J, with 13 bases in between. The CDR3 runs 13 residues. Supplemented by reference TRBV30 and TRBJ1-4, the full variable domain reads SQTIHQWPATLVQPVGSPLSLECTVEGTSNPNLYWYRQAAGRGLQLLFYSVGIGQISSEVPQNLSASRPQDRQFILSSKKLLLSDSGFYLCAWRDRTVEKLFFGSGTQLSVL.